This T cell receptor beta chain was obtained from a study of blood T cells in healthy people across ages. Using a J-beta primer mix together with a sample-barcoded 5' primer, a second PCR was run for about 6 to 12 cycles. TCRdb re-analysed the 5' RACE reads in MiXCR, keeping a single row per CDR3 protein. The sample lists hundreds of thousands of distinct CDR3 sequences, about a third occurring once. This clonotype was observed many times. Its antigen is unidentified. Study-wide findings and caveats: CMV status of donors was unknown, possibly confounding expanded clonotype changes.

The CDR3 consists of 15 residues. V lost 5 bases, J lost 2 bases, and 10 bases stayed unmatched. Germline CDR1 reads DFQATT; CDR2 reads SNEGSKA (reference sequence). This clonotype originated in a woman aged 80 or over in good health. Sequencing was carried out using blood. This sequence joins TRBV20-1 and TRBJ2-7, with 9 bases identical to TRBD1. The DNA for the CDR3 is TGCAGTGCTTCCTCCGGGACAGGGCAACCCTACGAGCAGTACTTC. It is translated as CSASSGTGQPYEQYF.